Listed below are T cell receptor beta chains from one sample, sequenced in a study of blood T cell repertoires in COVID-19. Libraries were prepared by immunoSEQ multiplex PCR; TCRdb keeps only in-frame clonotypes and omits some of them. The repertoire consists of about 160,000 clones, with roughly 81% occurring once and the leading ten covering 0.85% to 1.2%. Sequencing was done on a sample of peripheral blood. The origin of the receptors is a man aged 35 to 55 with acute or convalescent COVID-19. Both conserved end residues are part of each CDR3. A D gene is named only where the DNA matches it firmly. Not every row has a clone size; where given, it reads once, few, many or a size class.

CDR3nt: TGTGCCACAGAAAACAGAGTCTACGAGCAGTACTTC
CDR3aa: CATENRVYEQYF
d_gene: .
j_gene: TRBJ2-7
abundance: once
v_gene: TRBV28

CDR3nt: TGTGCTAGCAGCCAAATAGCGGGGCAAGAGACCCAGTACTTC
CDR3aa: CASSQIAGQETQYF
d_gene: TRBD2
j_gene: TRBJ2-5
abundance: .
v_gene: TRBV7-7

CDR3nt: TGTGCCAGCAGCTGGGAGGCGCGCCGGGGCAATCAGCCCCAGCATTTT
CDR3aa: CASSWEARRGNQPQHF
d_gene: .
j_gene: TRBJ1-5
abundance: .
v_gene: TRBV7-2

CDR3nt: TGTGCCAGCAGCGGAAAACAGGATCCGAACACCGGGGAGCTGTTTTTT
CDR3aa: CASSGKQDPNTGELFF
d_gene: .
j_gene: TRBJ2-2
abundance: once
v_gene: TRBV4-2

CDR3nt: TGCGCCAGCAGTAACGGGACAGGGGGAACAGATACGCAGTATTTT
CDR3aa: CASSNGTGGTDTQYF
d_gene: TRBD1
j_gene: TRBJ2-3
abundance: .
v_gene: TRBV5-1

CDR3nt: TGTGCCAGCAGCCTGGGACAGGGCGAAAAACTGTTTTTT
CDR3aa: CASSLGQGEKLFF
d_gene: TRBD1
j_gene: TRBJ1-4
abundance: .
v_gene: TRBV5-6

CDR3nt: TGTGCCACCAGCGTACAGAGCTCCTATAATTCACCCCTCCACTTT
CDR3aa: CATSVQSSYNSPLHF
d_gene: .
j_gene: TRBJ1-6
abundance: .
v_gene: TRBV15

CDR3nt: TGTGCCAGCAGCTTGTTCCGAGACAGGGGGCTTAATGGCTACACCTTC
CDR3aa: CASSLFRDRGLNGYTF
d_gene: TRBD1
j_gene: TRBJ1-2
abundance: once
v_gene: TRBV5-6

CDR3nt: TGTGCCAGCAGCCAAGATTGGGTGGGGGGGCTTACCTACGAGCAGTACTTC
CDR3aa: CASSQDWVGGLTYEQYF
d_gene: .
j_gene: TRBJ2-7
abundance: .
v_gene: TRBV4-2

CDR3nt: TGTGCCAGCAGCTTAATGAACGGGGGGCCCCAGCATTTT
CDR3aa: CASSLMNGGPQHF
d_gene: .
j_gene: TRBJ1-5
abundance: .
v_gene: TRBV11-2